Presented here are 24 T cell receptor beta chains from one specimen sequenced in a study of naive and memory T cell subsets. Two oligonucleotides, mixed equimolar, formed the beta constant-region primer covering TRBC1 and TRBC2. The ligated cDNA underwent four PCR rounds using SP2 and nested alpha and beta constant-region primers. Via MiXCR, TCRdb re-called the UMI-ligation and nested PCR reads, giving one row per CDR3 protein. The sample records tens of thousands of distinct CDR3 sequences, about 10% being singletons. Sequenced input: naive CD8+ T cells from blood. The receptors stem from a human donor in good health.

J is TRBJ2-7 and V is TRBV27; unclear D gene. V lost 0 bases and J 3 bases, leaving 6 bases between the germline ends. The CDR3 contains 13 residues. Germline V gene data show CDR1 as MNHEY and CDR2 as SMNVEV (reference sequence). CDR3 region: CASSLSVGYEQYF. The CDR3 coding sequence is TGTGCCAGCAGTTTATCGGTGGGCTACGAGCAGTACTTC.

Here the CDR3 reads CSVDLPGSSYEQYF. The CDR3 DNA reads TGCAGCGTTGACCTCCCAGGGAGCTCCTACGAGCAGTACTTC. The chain recombines TRBV29-1 with TRBJ2-7; D is possibly TRBD1 or TRBD2 (5 bases each). V was clipped by 3 bases and J by 0 bases, with 12 bases between them. Looked up from germline, CDR1 is SQVTM and CDR2 is ANQGSEA. This CDR3 spans 14 amino acids.

This clonotype was seen many times. Written as DNA, the CDR3 is TGTGCCAGCAGCTTACCTTTAGCGGCCTACAATGAGCAGTTCTTC. Translated: CASSLPLAAYNEQFF. V and J are TRBV7-8 and TRBJ2-1; TRBD2 might be the D (6 bases). Trimming cost V 2 bases and J 2 bases, with 10 bases left between them. CDR1 SGHVS and CDR2 FQNEAQ come from the germline V gene. The CDR3 length is 15 residues.

The rearrangement uses TRBV13 and TRBJ2-7; TRBD1 agrees at 12 bases. The CDR3 is 15 residues long. Germline assignment: CDR1 PRHDT and CDR2 FYEKMQ (reference sequence). The ends lost 5 bases at V and 2 bases at J; junction bases unmatched: 4. The CDR3 DNA reads as TGTGCCAGCAGCAGCCGGGACAGGGGGCCCTACGAGCAGTACTTC. As protein: CASSSRDRGPYEQYF.

This clonotype was detected only a few times. V gene TRBV7-8 combines with J gene TRBJ2-5; D remains ambiguous. V was cut by 3 bases and J by 2 bases, with 7 bases left in between. Per the germline V gene, CDR1 is SGHVS and CDR2 is FQNEAQ. The CDR3 sequence is 13 residues long. The CDR3 loop is CASSFRNQETQYF. The CDR3 nucleotides read TGTGCCAGCAGCTTTCGGAATCAAGAGACCCAGTACTTC. The whole variable domain, remainder taken from reference TRBV7-8 and TRBJ2-5, is GAGVSQSPRYKVAKRGQDVALRCDPISGHVSLFWYQQALGQGPEFLTYFQNEAQLDKSGLPSDRFFAERPEGSVSTLKIQRTQQEDSAVYLCASSFRNQETQYFGPGTRLLVL.

This clonotype showed up many times. This chain connects TRBV12-3 or TRBV12-4 to TRBJ1-5, with unresolved D. CDR3 length equals 14 residues. V was trimmed by 1 base and J by 9 bases, leaving 13 bases between them. As DNA, the CDR3 is TGTGCCAGCAGTTTAGGGGGTACAACGGGGCCCCAGCATTTT. Translated, it gives CASSLGGTTGPQHF.

This clonotype has at least ten counts. The chain joins TRBV5-6 to TRBJ2-5, with 8 bases identical to TRBD1. V lost 2 bases and J lost 7; bases outside the gene matches: 4. Germline CDR1 SGHDT, CDR2 YYEEEE. CDR3 size: 13 residues. CDR3 region: CASSFGTGGTQYF. In nucleotides, the CDR3 is TGTGCCAGCAGCTTCGGGACAGGAGGGACCCAGTACTTC.

This clonotype has just one count. V gene TRBV9 combines with J gene TRBJ2-1; 9 nucleotides agree with TRBD2. The V gene end was trimmed by 4 bases and the J gene end by 10 bases; junction bases not matched to a gene: 9. The germline CDR1 and CDR2 sequences are SGDLS and YYNGEE. This CDR3 comprises 14 residues. CDR3 in DNA: TGTGCCAGCAGCCCGGCGGGAGGGCTGGAAGAGCAGTTCTTC. It specifies CASSPAGGLEEQFF.

This clonotype was seen many times. CDR3 sequence: CASSFGGAGEKLFF. The CDR3 DNA reads as TGTGCCAGCAGTTTCGGGGGTGCCGGTGAAAAACTGTTTTTT. The V and J genes are TRBV12-3 or TRBV12-4 and TRBJ1-4; the D gene is possibly TRBD1 (5 bases). The CDR3 is made up of 14 amino acids. Trimming pared 3 bases from V and 7 bases from J, leaving 12 bases between.

The chain has TRBV4-1 and TRBJ2-7; D is unresolved. Germline V lookup: CDR1 MGHRA, CDR2 YSYEKL. The V end was cut by 3 bases, the J end by 10 bases, with 13 bases between. CDR3 length: 12 amino acids. Here the CDR3 reads CASSQVSSEQYF. CDR3 nucleotide sequence: TGCGCCAGCAGCCAGGTTAGTTCGGAACAGTACTTC.

V usage is TRBV7-9 and J usage is TRBJ2-1; D gene unclear. V was pared by 1 base and J by 12 bases, with 10 bases between. Germline values: CDR1 SEHNR, CDR2 FQNEAQ (reference sequence). The CDR3 runs 12 residues. Here the CDR3 reads CASSLGTNGQFF. As DNA, the CDR3 is TGTGCCAGCAGCTTAGGTACAAACGGGCAGTTCTTC.

In this sample, this clonotype turned up many times. The gene calls are TRBV28 and TRBJ2-7, with 7 bases that match TRBD1. The germline CDR1 and CDR2 sequences are MDHEN and SYDVKM. There are 15 residues in the CDR3. V was clipped by 3 bases and J by 1 base; unmatched bases: 6. Written as DNA, the CDR3 is TGTGCCAGCAGTTTGCCGGGACAGCGATCCTACGAGCAGTACTTC. It is translated as CASSLPGQRSYEQYF. Combining the CDR3 with reference TRBV28 and TRBJ2-7 gives the whole variable domain DVKVTQSSRYLVKRTGEKVFLECVQDMDHENMFWYRQDPGLGLRLIYFSYDVKMKEKGDIPEGYSVSREKKERFSLILESASTNQTSMYLCASSLPGQRSYEQYFGPGTRLTVT.

In its sample, this clonotype was seen many times. The chain has TRBV29-1 and TRBJ1-6, with D unclear. V was trimmed by 1 base and J by 5 bases, leaving 6 bases between them. Germline CDR1 is SQVTM and CDR2 is ANQGSEA. The CDR3 covers 13 residues. The CDR3 spells CSVEVGDNSPLHF. CDR3 in DNA: TGCAGCGTTGAAGTAGGTGATAATTCACCCCTCCACTTT.

V and J are TRBV6-5 and TRBJ2-7; perhaps D is TRBD1 or TRBD2 (7 bases each). Trimming took 2 bases from V and 0 from J, leaving 14 bases between them. The CDR3 extends over 16 amino acids. Germline CDR1 is MNHEY and CDR2 is SVGAGI. As DNA, the CDR3 is TGTGCCAGCAGTTACCCTTCAGGGGGGGACTCCTACGAGCAGTACTTC. Residues: CASSYPSGGDSYEQYF.

This clonotype was counted only a few times. The V gene is TRBV4-1, the J gene TRBJ2-1; 9 positions agree with TRBD1. The CDR3 spans 17 residues. Germline V gene data show CDR1 as MGHRA and CDR2 as YSYEKL. The J segment lost 8 bases and the V segment lost 0 bases, leaving 11 bases of the junction unmatched. CDR3 nucleotide sequence: TGCGCCAGCAGCCAAGACCCCACAGGGGGCGATCGGGATGAGCAGTTCTTC. It codes for CASSQDPTGGDRDEQFF.

The gene calls are TRBV12-3 or TRBV12-4 and TRBJ2-5, with D perhaps matching TRBD1 (5 bases). The CDR3 length is 13 residues. Trimming shortened V by 3 bases and J by 1 base, and 6 bases separated the two germline ends. The CDR3 nucleotides are TGTGCCAGCAGTTTGCAGGGCCAAGAGACCCAGTACTTC. This gives the protein CASSLQGQETQYF.

V gene TRBV10-3 combines with J gene TRBJ2-2, with D unclear. Germline assignment: CDR1 ENHRY and CDR2 SYGVKD. V shed 3 bases and J shed 8 bases, with 7 bases lying between them. The CDR3 contains 12 residues. The chain's CDR3 is CAISEGSGELFF. CDR3 nucleotides: TGTGCCATCAGTGAAGGTTCAGGGGAGCTGTTTTTT.

CDR3 bases: TGTGCCAGCAGCTTGGGACGGGGCGTTCCGCTTGTTGGCTATGGCTACACCTTC. Translating it yields CASSLGRGVPLVGYGYTF. The chain joins TRBV5-4 to TRBJ1-2; tentative D call: TRBD1 (5 bases). CDR3 size: 18 residues. V lost 0 bases, J lost 4 bases, and 22 bases lay in between. Germline CDR1 SGHNT, CDR2 YYREEE (reference sequence).

This clonotype has only a few counts. The genes are TRBV24-1 and TRBJ2-2; D remains ambiguous. The V gene lost 4 bases and the J gene lost 7 bases, with 18 bases spanning the gap. Germline CDR1 and CDR2: KGHDR and SFDVKD. The CDR3 consists of 16 residues. The CDR3 DNA is TGTGCCACCAGTGACCCCACCCTCGGACCAATCGGGGAGCTGTTTTTT. Protein: CATSDPTLGPIGELFF.

This clonotype was detected a few times. The chain recombines TRBV5-4 with TRBJ2-1; TRBD2 matches at 10 bases. The CDR3 totals 16 residues. After removal of 0 bases from V and 5 bases from J, the junction contained 5 bases not matched to a gene. Germline CDR1 is SGHNT and CDR2 is YYREEE (reference sequence). The CDR3 reads CASSLGTSGGNNEQFF. CDR3 nucleotides: TGTGCCAGCAGCTTGGGGACTAGCGGAGGCAACAATGAGCAGTTCTTC.

Many counts were recorded for this clonotype. This chain connects TRBV21-1 to TRBJ2-1; the D call in the table, TRBD2, was not verified against the DNA. TRBV21-1 is an annotated pseudogene. CDR3 length equals 17 residues. CDR3 in DNA: TGTGCCAGCAGCAAAGATTCTAGCGGGAGTGCCTACAATGAGCAGTTCTTC. Translation: CASSKDSSGSAYNEQFF.

This chain joins TRBV10-2 and TRBJ1-2; 8 bases line up with TRBD1. The V gene end was trimmed by 2 bases and the J gene end by 4 bases; junction bases not matched to a gene: 6. This CDR3 is built from 15 residues. The germline CDR1 and CDR2 sequences are WSHSY and SAAADI. The CDR3 sequence is CASSEDRGSSYGYTF. DNA for the CDR3: TGCGCCAGCAGTGAGGACAGGGGTTCATCCTATGGCTACACCTTC.

The V gene is TRBV29-1, the J gene TRBJ2-1, with TRBD2 matching over 9 bases. The trim removed 7 bases at V and 7 bases at J, leaving 8 bases unmatched. Per the germline V gene, CDR1 is SQVTM and CDR2 is ANQGSEA. This CDR3 spans 13 amino acids. CDR3 sequence: CSATGTSKNEQFF. The CDR3, as DNA: TGCAGCGCAACCGGGACTAGCAAAAATGAGCAGTTCTTC.

This clonotype was seen a handful of times. J is TRBJ2-3 and V is TRBV5-4; 10 positions agree with TRBD2. With 4 bases clipped from V and 0 bases from J, the junction kept 5 bases outside the gene matches. The length of the CDR3 is 16 residues. The germline gives CDR1 SGHNT, CDR2 YYREEE (reference sequence). CDR3 residues: CASSEGTSESTDTQYF. As DNA, the CDR3 is TGTGCCAGCAGCGAGGGGACTAGCGAGAGCACAGATACGCAGTATTTT. Looking up the rest from reference TRBV5-4 and TRBJ2-3 gives the full variable domain: ETGVTQSPTHLIKTRGQQVTLRCSSQSGHNTVSWYQQALGQGPQFIFQYYREEENGRGNFPPRFSGLQFPNYSSELNVNALELDDSALYLCASSEGTSESTDTQYFGPGTRLTVL.